Sequencing of this TCR beta chain was carried out in a study of cytomegalovirus exposure and HLA in healthy donors. Study at large: Tens of millions of unique TCRs, all from HLA-typed donors, were included in an early release of the data. When fewer than 500 donors were genotyped, just over 80% of them were found to fall in the Caucasian-associated ancestry cluster.

PCR involved 60 Vbeta and 13 Jbeta primers. Libraries were prepared by immunoSEQ multiplex PCR; TCRdb keeps only in-frame clonotypes and omits some of them. The repertoire table contains 74,000 or so clones. The V end was cut by 7 bases, the J end by 4 bases, with 8 bases between. Germline V lookup: CDR1 LNHDA, CDR2 SQIVND (reference sequence). The CDR3 covers 12 residues. As to this clone: The antigen is not known.

Broader study findings: No immune exposure information besides CMV serostatus was available.

Sequenced material: PBMCs. The V gene is TRBV19, the J gene TRBJ1-5, with D unresolved. This TCR was sampled from a woman in her sixties or seventies in good health and CMV-seronegative. Here the CDR3 reads CASNFGNQPQHF. CDR3 nucleotide sequence: TGTGCCAGTAATTTCGGTAATCAGCCCCAGCATTTT.